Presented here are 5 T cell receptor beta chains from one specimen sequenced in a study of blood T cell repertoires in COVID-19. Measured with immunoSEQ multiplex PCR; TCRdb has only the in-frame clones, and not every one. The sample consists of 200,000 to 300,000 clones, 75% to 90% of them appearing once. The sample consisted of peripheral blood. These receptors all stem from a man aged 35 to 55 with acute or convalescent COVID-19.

CDR3 coding DNA: TGCGCCAGCAGCCCGGGACTAGCGGGAATCTATGAGCAGTTCTTC. Translation: CASSPGLAGIYEQFF. The chain has TRBV5-1 and TRBJ2-1; 13 bases match TRBD2. CDR1 is SGHRS and CDR2 is YFSETQ in the germline V gene. The ends lost 4 bases at V and 8 bases at J; junction bases unmatched: 6. This CDR3 region has 15 residues.

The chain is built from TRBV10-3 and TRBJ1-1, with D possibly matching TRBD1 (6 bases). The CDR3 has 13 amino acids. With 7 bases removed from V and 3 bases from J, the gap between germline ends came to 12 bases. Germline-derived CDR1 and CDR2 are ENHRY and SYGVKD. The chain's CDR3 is CAITRGGDTEAFF. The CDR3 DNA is TGTGCCATCACCAGGGGAGGGGACACTGAAGCTTTCTTT.

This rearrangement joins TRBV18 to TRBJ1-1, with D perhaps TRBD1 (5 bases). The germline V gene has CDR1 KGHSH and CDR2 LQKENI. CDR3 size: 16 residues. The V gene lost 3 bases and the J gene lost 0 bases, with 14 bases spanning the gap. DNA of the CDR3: TGTGCCAGCTCACCGTTTGAGGGGAGGGTGAACACTGAAGCTTTCTTT. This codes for CASSPFEGRVNTEAFF.

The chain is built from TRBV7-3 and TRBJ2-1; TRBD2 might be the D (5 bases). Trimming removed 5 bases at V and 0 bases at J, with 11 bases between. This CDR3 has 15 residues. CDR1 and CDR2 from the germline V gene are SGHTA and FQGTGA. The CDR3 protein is CASSPRSASYNEQFF. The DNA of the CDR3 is TGTGCCAGCAGCCCCCGTAGCGCCTCCTACAATGAGCAGTTCTTC.

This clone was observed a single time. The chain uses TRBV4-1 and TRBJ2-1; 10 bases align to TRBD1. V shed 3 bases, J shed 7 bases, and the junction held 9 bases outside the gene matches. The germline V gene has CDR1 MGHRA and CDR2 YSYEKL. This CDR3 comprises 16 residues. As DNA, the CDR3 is TGCGCCAGCAGCCAGGGTAGGGACAGGGGTTGGAATGAGCAGTTCTTC. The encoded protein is CASSQGRDRGWNEQFF.